These 23 T cell receptor beta chains were sequenced from one sample in a study of blood T cell repertoires in COVID-19. Assay used: immunoSEQ multiplex PCR; TCRdb lists only in-frame clones, some missing. Found here are 200,000 to 300,000 clones, 88% of them singletons; the top ten hold approximately 1.2%. The sample consisted of PBMCs or T cells enriched from blood (not recorded which). The receptors were sampled from a woman between 40 and 50 years old with acute COVID-19.

The chain is built from TRBV5-4 and TRBJ1-1; TRBD1 agrees at 9 bases. The CDR3 loop spans 14 amino acids. V lost 3 bases and J lost 6; bases outside the gene matches: 6. The germline CDR1 and CDR2 sequences are SGHNT and YYREEE (reference sequence). This CDR3 is CASSSDRGVAEAFF. Here the CDR3 DNA reads TGTGCCAGCAGCTCGGACAGGGGCGTCGCTGAAGCTTTCTTT.

The chain combines TRBV5-6 with TRBJ1-4, with 7 positions matching TRBD1. This CDR3 comprises 17 residues. With 2 bases clipped from V and 0 bases from J, the junction kept 7 bases outside the gene matches. Germline V gene sequence: CDR1 SGHDT, CDR2 YYEEEE. CDR3 region: CASSFDRVAATNEKLFF. CDR3 bases: TGTGCCAGCAGCTTCGACAGGGTTGCGGCAACTAATGAAAAACTGTTTTTT.

This clone was seen more than once but under ten times. The chain links TRBV7-9 to TRBJ1-2, with no clear D. Germline CDR1 reads SEHNR; CDR2 reads FQNEAQ (reference sequence). V lost 1 base and J 3 bases, leaving 6 bases between the germline ends. The CDR3 totals 13 residues. The DNA of the CDR3 is TGTGCCAGCAGCTTAGGAGACTACTATGGCTACACCTTC. It yields the protein CASSLGDYYGYTF.

For the CDR3, the DNA is TGCGCCAGCAGTCAATTCAGGGGCGTTCCGTTCTTC. This gives the protein CASSQFRGVPFF. The chain carries TRBV23-1 and TRBJ2-1; tentatively, D is TRBD1 (6 bases). Being an ORF, TRBV23-1 has a function that is uncertain. V lost 1 base to trimming and J lost 15 bases, with 13 bases between them. The CDR3 length is 12 residues.

The rearrangement uses TRBV28 and TRBJ2-2; 7 bases agree with TRBD1. Germline CDR1 and CDR2: MDHEN and SYDVKM. The CDR3 contains 13 residues. V lost 8 bases, J lost 2 bases, and 2 bases stayed unmatched. CDR3 residues: CASGTVNTGELFF. Here the CDR3 DNA reads TGTGCCAGCGGGACAGTAAACACCGGGGAGCTGTTTTTT.

The chain carries TRBV5-4 and TRBJ1-4; D is unclear. The V gene's germline CDR1 is SGHNT and CDR2 YYREEE (reference sequence). The CDR3 is 17 residues long. V was pared by 3 bases and J by 0 bases, with 15 bases between. CDR3 bases: TGTGCCAGCAGCTCCCCCGCGGGAGATGCAACTAATGAAAAACTGTTTTTT. Translated, it gives CASSSPAGDATNEKLFF.

This rearrangement joins TRBV19 to TRBJ1-5; D ambiguous. CDR3 size: 14 residues. The V end was cut by 7 bases, the J end by 2 bases, with 12 bases between. Germline values: CDR1 LNHDA, CDR2 SQIVND (reference sequence). In DNA, the CDR3 is TGTGCCAGTACGGGATCCTCGGGCAATCAGCCCCAGCATTTT. Translation: CASTGSSGNQPQHF.

CDR3 coding DNA: TGTGCCAGCAGTTTAGTTGTTGGGGACAGCTACGAGCAGTACGTC. It yields the protein CASSLVVGDSYEQYV. The V and J genes are TRBV27 and TRBJ2-7; 7 nucleotides align to TRBD1. V lost 2 bases and J lost 3; bases outside the gene matches: 7. The CDR3 has 15 residues. Germline CDR1 reads MNHEY; CDR2 reads SMNVEV (reference sequence).

The chain is built from TRBV6-5 and TRBJ1-6, with TRBD1 identical over 10 bases. V lost 6 bases and J lost 10; bases outside the gene matches: 9. Germline CDR1 MNHEY, CDR2 SVGAGI. The CDR3 runs 15 residues. This CDR3 is CASSLVGTGDSPLHF. CDR3 in DNA: TGTGCCAGCAGCCTCGTTGGGACAGGGGACTCACCCCTCCACTTT.

The chain carries TRBV9 and TRBJ2-1; 8 bases line up with TRBD1. V shed 2 bases, J shed 6 bases, and the junction held 10 bases outside the gene matches. The CDR3 consists of 16 residues. Germline V lookup: CDR1 SGDLS, CDR2 YYNGEE. CDR3 bases: TGTGCCAGCAGCGTCCTCTCGGGACAGGAGACCAATGAGCAGTTCTTC. Protein product: CASSVLSGQETNEQFF. Filled out from reference TRBV9 and TRBJ2-1, the complete variable domain reads DSGVTQTPKHLITATGQRVTLRCSPRSGDLSVYWYQQSLDQGLQFLIQYYNGEERAKGNILERFSAQQFPDLHSELNLSSLELGDSALYFCASSVLSGQETNEQFFGPGTRLTVL.

The chain uses TRBV3-1 (or the pseudogene TRBV3-2) and TRBJ2-3; TRBD2 matches 13 bases. The germline gives CDR1 LGHDT, CDR2 YNNKEL (reference sequence). V gave up 4 bases and J gave up 4 bases; unmatched junction bases: 5. The CDR3 consists of 16 residues. This CDR3 is CASSPWTSGSADTQYF. The CDR3 DNA is TGTGCCAGCAGCCCCTGGACTAGCGGGAGCGCAGATACGCAGTATTTT.

The J gene is TRBJ1-1, the V gene TRBV29-1; no clear D. The germline V gene has CDR1 SQVTM and CDR2 ANQGSEA. Trimming removed 5 bases from V and 0 bases from J, with 10 bases in between. The length of the CDR3 is 13 residues. The chain's CDR3 is CSVLPGVNTEAFF. Written as DNA, the CDR3 is TGCAGCGTTCTCCCCGGGGTGAACACTGAAGCTTTCTTT.

The rearrangement links TRBV12-3 or TRBV12-4 to TRBJ2-1, with 9 bases aligning to TRBD2. CDR3 size: 13 residues. J gave up 15 bases and V 1 base, and 7 bases lay outside the gene matches. DNA for the CDR3: TGTGCCAGCAGTTTAGGGTTTAGCGGGAGTCTGTTCTTC. Protein product: CASSLGFSGSLFF.

J is TRBJ1-3 and V is TRBV6-6; 7 bases match TRBD1. Germline CDR1 and CDR2: MNHNY and SVGAGI (reference sequence). This CDR3 has 15 residues. After removal of 6 bases from V and 4 bases from J, the junction contained 9 bases not matched to a gene. In DNA, the CDR3 is TGTGCCAGCAGCGAAGGGGGCAGCCAAGGAAACACCATATATTTT. This gives the protein CASSEGGSQGNTIYF.

The gene calls are TRBV2 and TRBJ1-2; 9 bases match TRBD1. The CDR3 loop spans 14 amino acids. Trimming removed 6 bases from V and 7 bases from J; junction bases left unmatched: 9. Germline lookup yields CDR1 SNHLY and CDR2 FYNNEI. CDR3 in amino acids: CASSGTGPSGGYTF. The CDR3, as DNA: TGTGCCAGCAGCGGGACAGGGCCTTCGGGTGGCTACACCTTC. The whole variable domain, remainder taken from reference TRBV2 and TRBJ1-2, is EPEVTQTPSHQVTQMGQEVILRCVPISNHLYFYWYRQILGQKVEFLVSFYNNEISEKSEIFDDQFSVERPDGSNFTLKIRSTKLEDSAMYFCASSGTGPSGGYTFGSGTRLTVV.

This clone appeared a few times. V is TRBV6-4 and J is TRBJ1-2; 7 bases fit TRBD1. This CDR3 is built from 14 residues. The V and J ends lost 0 bases and 7 bases, in that order; junction bases with no gene match: 5. CDR1 is MRHNA, CDR2 SNTAGT, per germline. DNA for the CDR3: TGTGCCAGCAGTGACTCATACAGGGGTGGTGGCTACACCTTC. This gives the protein CASSDSYRGGGYTF.

This chain joins TRBV19 and TRBJ1-1; 10 nucleotides match TRBD1. V shed 1 base and J 4 bases; nucleotides not matched to a gene: 0. CDR1 is LNHDA and CDR2 is SQIVND in the germline V gene (reference sequence). The CDR3 spans 14 residues. The CDR3 region has the DNA TGTGCCAGTAGTATAGGGACAGGGGGCACTGAAGCTTTCTTT. It translates to CASSIGTGGTEAFF. The full variable domain, completed using reference TRBV19 and TRBJ1-1, is DGGITQSPKYLFRKEGQNVTLSCEQNLNHDAMYWYRQDPGQGLRLIYYSQIVNDFQKGDIAEGYSVSREKKESFPLTVTSAQKNPTAFYLCASSIGTGGTEAFFGQGTRLTVV.

The chain employs TRBV3-1 (or the pseudogene TRBV3-2) and TRBJ2-1; 10 nucleotides line up with TRBD1. This CDR3 spans 17 amino acids. Trimming cost V 1 base and J 4 bases; bases outside gene matches: 7. Germline values: CDR1 LGHDT, CDR2 YNNKEL (reference sequence). CDR3 nucleotides: TGTGCCAGCAGCCAAGGAAACCCGGGACAGGGGTACAATGAGCAGTTCTTC. Amino acid sequence: CASSQGNPGQGYNEQFF.

This rearrangement joins TRBV6-2 or TRBV6-3 to TRBJ2-5; 8 bases fit TRBD1. The ends lost 2 bases at V and 7 bases at J; junction bases unmatched: 9. CDR3 length: 15 residues. In germline, CDR1 is MNHEY, CDR2 SVGEGT. CDR3 sequence: CASSYPDRGVGTQYF. The CDR3 nucleotides are TGTGCCAGCAGTTACCCAGACAGGGGAGTCGGGACCCAGTACTTC.

The chain links TRBV6-5 to TRBJ2-5; 7 nucleotides match TRBD2. The germline V gene has CDR1 MNHEY and CDR2 SVGAGI. V was pared by 6 bases and J by 2 bases, with 6 bases of the junction left unmatched. This CDR3 is built from 14 residues. In DNA, the CDR3 is TGTGCCAGCAGCTTGGGAGGGAGACAAGAGACCCAGTACTTC. It codes for CASSLGGRQETQYF.

This sequence joins TRBV27 and TRBJ2-2; possible D gene TRBD1, 6 bases. This CDR3 is 16 amino acids long. The V gene's germline CDR1 is MNHEY and CDR2 SMNVEV (reference sequence). V shed 6 bases and J shed 2 bases, with 16 bases lying between them. CDR3 nucleotide sequence: TGTGCCAGCAGAGATAGACAGGACCTAAACACCGGGGAGCTGTTTTTT. This encodes CASRDRQDLNTGELFF.

This chain connects TRBV5-1 to TRBJ1-5; the D gene is possibly TRBD1 (5 bases). V dropped 2 bases and J dropped 1 base, with 7 bases sitting between them. The CDR3 spans 14 residues. From germline, CDR1 is SGHRS and CDR2 YFSETQ. The CDR3 protein is CASSLGHSNQPQHF. For the CDR3, the DNA is TGCGCCAGCAGCTTAGGACACAGCAATCAGCCCCAGCATTTT. The variable domain in full, completed from reference TRBV5-1 and TRBJ1-5, reads KAGVTQTPRYLIKTRGQQVTLSCSPISGHRSVSWYQQTPGQGLQFLFEYFSETQRNKGNFPGRFSGRQFSNSRSEMNVSTLELGDSALYLCASSLGHSNQPQHFGDGTRLSIL.

In this sample, this clone turned up once. The chain employs TRBV7-3 and TRBJ2-1, with 7 positions matching TRBD2. Trimming cost V 0 bases and J 5 bases; bases outside gene matches: 7. This CDR3 has 16 residues. Germline loops: CDR1 SGHTA, CDR2 FQGTGA. The CDR3 coding sequence is TGTGCCAGCAGCTTAACAAGGCGCGGGAGAAACAATGAGCAGTTCTTC. Protein sequence: CASSLTRRGRNNEQFF.